Following are 25 T cell receptor beta chains from one sample sequenced in a study of graft-versus-host responses after intestinal transplantation. The starting material, graft tissue, was processed to release intraepithelial and lamina propria lymphocytes. Some clones are missing from TCRdb's copy, which holds only in-frame ones; the method was immunoSEQ multiplex PCR. The sample lists about 60,000 clones, roughly 89% occurring once. Sequencing was performed on ileum tissue, taken approximately 56 weeks after transplant. The receptors stem from a human patient who received an intestinal transplant, so some T cells may come from the graft donor.

The chain has TRBV9 and TRBJ1-5; the D gene is possibly TRBD1 (6 bases). The ends were cut back, 0 bases at V and 3 bases at J, with 10 bases in the middle. The CDR3 runs to 15 residues. Germline V lookup: CDR1 SGDLS, CDR2 YYNGEE. CDR3 in DNA: TGTGCCAGCAGCGTAGCAGGGGCGAACAATCAGCCCCAGCATTTT. This codes for CASSVAGANNQPQHF.

The sample holds one count of this clone. J is TRBJ2-3 and V is TRBV7-9; 7 bases fit TRBD1. CDR1 is SEHNR, CDR2 FQNEAQ, per germline (reference sequence). The CDR3 has 15 residues. Trimming at V came to 1 base and at J to 4 bases, leaving 5 bases not matched to a gene. The CDR3: CASSLVGTASDTQYF. The CDR3 bases are TGTGCCAGCAGCTTAGTTGGGACAGCCTCAGATACGCAGTATTTT.

The rearrangement uses TRBV5-1 and TRBJ1-1, with 7 bases aligning to TRBD1. J gave up 6 bases and V 4 bases, and 12 bases lay outside the gene matches. Germline V gene data show CDR1 as SGHRS and CDR2 as YFSETQ. CDR3 size: 15 residues. The CDR3 coding sequence is TGCGCCAGCAGCGTATCCGGGACAGTGGTCTCTGAAGCTTTCTTT. It is translated as CASSVSGTVVSEAFF.

The chain joins TRBV30 to TRBJ2-4; 7 nucleotides match TRBD1. Germline CDR1 is GTSNPN and CDR2 is SVGIG (reference sequence). This CDR3 comprises 12 residues. The ends lost 5 bases at V and 8 bases at J; junction bases unmatched: 6. The CDR3 region is CAWSGQKDIQYF. The CDR3 DNA reads as TGTGCCTGGTCGGGACAGAAAGACATTCAGTACTTC. Full variable domain (outside the CDR3, taken from reference TRBV30 and TRBJ2-4): SQTIHQWPATLVQPVGSPLSLECTVEGTSNPNLYWYRQAAGRGLQLLFYSVGIGQISSEVPQNLSASRPQDRQFILSSKKLLLSDSGFYLCAWSGQKDIQYFGAGTRLSVL.

V and J are TRBV6-5 and TRBJ2-1, with a tentative D call TRBD2 (5 bases). The V gene lost 6 bases and the J gene lost 8 bases, with 8 bases spanning the gap. The CDR3 is 11 residues long. CDR1 is MNHEY, CDR2 SVGAGI, per germline. For the CDR3, the DNA is TGTGCCAGCAGGAGAGGGTATGAGCAGTTCTTC. Its protein product is CASRRGYEQFF.

The chain is built from TRBV5-1 and TRBJ2-7; perhaps TRBD1 as D (6 bases). Germline V gene sequence: CDR1 SGHRS, CDR2 YFSETQ. CDR3 length: 15 residues. The V and J ends lost 1 base and 7 bases respectively, with 18 bases between them. CDR3 region: CASSLKYRALREQYF. Written as DNA, the CDR3 is TGCGCCAGCAGCTTGAAATACAGGGCTCTGAGGGAGCAGTACTTC.

V usage is TRBV5-1 and J usage is TRBJ2-3; 10 positions agree with TRBD2. Unmatched junction bases numbered 8, after V lost 7 bases and J lost 0 bases. Germline V lookup: CDR1 SGHRS, CDR2 YFSETQ. The CDR3 runs 16 residues. The DNA for the CDR3 is TGCGCCAGCGGGGGGACTAGCGTTCCTAGCACAGATACGCAGTATTTT. Amino acid sequence: CASGGTSVPSTDTQYF.

V gene TRBV12-5 combines with J gene TRBJ2-3; a possible D gene is TRBD1 (6 bases). The CDR3 totals 15 residues. V was shortened by 6 bases and J by 4 bases, with 17 bases between the two germline ends. The V gene's germline CDR1 is LGHNT and CDR2 FRNRAP. CDR3 sequence: CASGSSSWGPDTQYF. Written as DNA, the CDR3 is TGTGCTAGTGGGTCTTCTTCATGGGGGCCAGATACGCAGTATTTT.

The CDR3, as DNA: TGTGCCAGCAGCAAACGGACAGGGGAAAGCACAGATACGCAGTATTTT. Its protein product is CASSKRTGESTDTQYF. V usage is TRBV21-1 and J usage is TRBJ2-3; the D call of TRBD1 is as the table states it, not checked on the DNA. TRBV21-1 is termed a pseudogene. The CDR3 consists of 16 residues.

This chain's CDR3 is CASSGNRVAGELFF. The DNA for the CDR3 is TGTGCCAGCAGTGGAAACAGGGTCGCCGGGGAGCTGTTTTTT. The chain uses TRBV6-1 and TRBJ2-2, with D maybe TRBD1 (6 bases). In germline, CDR1 is MNHNS, CDR2 SASEGT. The ends were cut back, 4 bases at V and 6 bases at J, with 12 bases in the middle. The CDR3 covers 14 residues.

The V and J genes are TRBV11-2 and TRBJ1-3, with D unresolved. The CDR3 has 18 residues. V was clipped by 4 bases and J by 8 bases, with 27 bases between them. Germline loops: CDR1 SGHAT, CDR2 FQNNGV. CDR3 sequence (DNA): TGTGCCAGCAGCTCCCCCCAGCCCCCTCACCAGCCCGGGGACACCATATATTTT. It encodes CASSSPQPPHQPGDTIYF.

The chain couples TRBV7-9 to TRBJ1-5, with D unresolved. Per germline, CDR1 SEHNR and CDR2 FQNEAQ (reference sequence). CDR3 length: 12 amino acids. Trimming took 2 bases from V and 6 from J, leaving 5 bases between them. The CDR3 nucleotides are TGTGCCAGCAGCTTATCTTCTCAGCCCCAGCATTTT. Translation: CASSLSSQPQHF.

This clone was seen once. This chain links TRBV29-1 with TRBJ1-1; TRBD1 agrees at 7 bases. This CDR3 has 12 amino acids. J lost 2 bases, V lost 4 bases, and 1 base had no gene match. The V gene's germline CDR1 is SQVTM and CDR2 ANQGSEA. Here the CDR3 DNA reads TGCAGCGTTGGAGGGGGCAACACTGAAGCTTTCTTT. Protein product: CSVGGGNTEAFF.

The table lists this clone with a count of one. The chain combines TRBV28 with TRBJ1-1; the D is unclear. The CDR3 totals 13 residues. Trimming shortened V by 7 bases and J by 5 bases, and 14 bases separated the two germline ends. Germline V gene lookup returns CDR1 MDHEN and CDR2 SYDVKM. The CDR3 DNA follows: TGTGCCAGCACCTTGGTAGGATTAACTGAAGCTTTCTTT. Protein: CASTLVGLTEAFF.

As DNA, the CDR3 is TGTGCCAGCAGCTGGGGGAGCGACGAGCAGTACTTC. Translation: CASSWGSDEQYF. This chain links TRBV5-4 with TRBJ2-7, with D perhaps TRBD1 or TRBD2 (5 bases each). The CDR3 spans 12 residues. Trimming stripped 3 bases from V and 5 bases from J, with 9 bases between. Germline CDR1 is SGHNT and CDR2 is YYREEE (reference sequence).

A single count supports this clone. The chain recombines TRBV11-2 with TRBJ1-6; the D gene is possibly TRBD1 (5 bases). V gave up 5 bases and J gave up 8 bases, with 10 bases separating them. This CDR3 is built from 13 residues. Germline CDR1 is SGHAT and CDR2 is FQNNGV. The CDR3 sequence: CASSLDRYSPLHF. In DNA, the CDR3 is TGTGCCAGCAGCCTTGACAGATATTCACCCCTCCACTTT.

The V call is TRBV2, the J call TRBJ2-7; 7 bases fit TRBD2. CDR3 length: 19 amino acids. Germline CDR1 reads SNHLY; CDR2 reads FYNNEI. V was clipped by 2 bases and J by 5 bases; unmatched bases: 21. For the CDR3, the DNA is TGTGCCAGCAGTGAATATCCGATAGAGACTAGCTCCCGTCCGGACGAGCAGTACTTC. It encodes CASSEYPIETSSRPDEQYF. The variable domain in full, completed from reference TRBV2 and TRBJ2-7, reads EPEVTQTPSHQVTQMGQEVILRCVPISNHLYFYWYRQILGQKVEFLVSFYNNEISEKSEIFDDQFSVERPDGSNFTLKIRSTKLEDSAMYFCASSEYPIETSSRPDEQYFGPGTRLTVT.

The chain is built from TRBV6-5 and TRBJ2-7; TRBD2 might be the D (5 bases). V shed 5 bases and J shed 0 bases, with 8 bases lying between them. The CDR3 totals 13 residues. Germline V CDR1 and CDR2: MNHEY, SVGAGI. CDR3 sequence reads: CASSPSISYEQYF. The DNA for the CDR3 is TGTGCCAGCAGTCCTAGCATCTCCTACGAGCAGTACTTC.

This chain joins TRBV4-2 and TRBJ2-1; 10 bases match TRBD2. V lost 1 base, J lost 7 bases, and 7 bases stayed unmatched. Germline V gene data show CDR1 as LGHNA and CDR2 as YNFKEQ. This CDR3 contains 16 residues. In DNA form, the CDR3 reads TGTGCCAGCAGCCAAGGGAGCGGGGGGGCCGAAAATGAGCAGTTCTTC. It is translated as CASSQGSGGAENEQFF.

The table lists this clone with a count of one. The chain has TRBV9 and TRBJ2-3, with TRBD2 as a possible D gene (5 bases). Germline-derived CDR1 and CDR2 are SGDLS and YYNGEE. The CDR3 covers 13 residues. Trimming stripped 4 bases from V and 2 bases from J, with 8 bases between. CDR3 in DNA: TGTGCCAGCAGCAGAGCGGACACAGATACGCAGTATTTT. Translation: CASSRADTDTQYF.

This chain joins TRBV19 and TRBJ1-1, with D possibly being TRBD1 (6 bases). The CDR3 totals 13 residues. Trimming took off 3 bases at V and 5 bases at J, with 10 bases between the two ends. Germline V gene data show CDR1 as LNHDA and CDR2 as SQIVND (reference sequence). The DNA of the CDR3 is TGTGCCAGTAGTATCGACAGGTGGACTGAAGCTTTCTTT. Translation: CASSIDRWTEAFF.

CDR3 in DNA: TGTGCCAGCAGCTTAGGGCCCACCGGGGAGCTGTTTTTT. The encoded protein is CASSLGPTGELFF. The V and J genes are TRBV7-2 and TRBJ2-2; no definite D call. The V and J ends lost 1 base and 4 bases respectively, with 4 bases between them. The CDR3 sequence is 13 residues long. The germline V gene encodes CDR1 SGHTA and CDR2 FQGNSA.

This clone was seen only a few times. V gene TRBV6-5 combines with J gene TRBJ2-1; TRBD1 agrees at 7 bases. Germline trimming cut 1 base from V and 8 bases from J; bases unmatched to any gene: 2. CDR1 MNHEY and CDR2 SVGAGI come from the germline V gene. This CDR3 is 13 amino acids long. The CDR3 here is CASSYYRGDEQFF. In DNA, the CDR3 is TGTGCCAGCAGTTACTACAGGGGCGATGAGCAGTTCTTC.

V usage is TRBV5-1 and J usage is TRBJ1-1, with TRBD1 matching 10 bases. The CDR3 extends over 17 amino acids. The germline CDR1 and CDR2 sequences are SGHRS and YFSETQ. Unmatched junction bases numbered 16, after V lost 4 bases and J lost 7 bases. The CDR3, as DNA: TGCGCCAGCAGCAGAGCCAGCCCCGGGACAGGGGCTGTTGAAGCTTTCTTT. Translation gives CASSRASPGTGAVEAFF.

The chain links TRBV9 to TRBJ1-1; D uncertain. This CDR3 region has 13 residues. V shed 0 bases and J shed 1 base, with 4 bases lying between them. CDR1 and CDR2 (germline): SGDLS, YYNGEE. CDR3 amino acids: CASSVGENTEAFF. Written as DNA, the CDR3 is TGTGCCAGCAGCGTAGGCGAGAACACTGAAGCTTTCTTT.